Detailed here is one T cell receptor (beta chain). Its antigen remains unidentified. No qualities accompany the bases; no much larger clone lies one base away. This specimen comes from a study of human T cells and chemical hapten exposure (TCRdb year 2021). Study-level background: For sensitization, 2% DPC in acetone was applied to a 2 cm by 2 cm area of upper inner arm skin. Throughout the study period of roughly 24 weeks, patients also received therapeutic DPC doses to the scalp every week. Patch testing on the upper back used Finn chambers containing 0.01% DPC, with scoring done after 6 days according to International Contact Dermatitis Research Group standards. Alopecia areata with under or over 50% scalp involvement, alopecia totalis and alopecia universalis were represented in the patient cohort, which was mostly female. The libraries were sequenced as a pool, and the TCR yield per sample differed mostly because of small variations in library volumes within the pool. This study followed changes in the peripheral blood TCR repertoire in vivo during primary and secondary sensitization of alopecia patients to the hapten diphenylcyclopropenone (DPC). Blood samples were taken from patients before sensitization (week 0) and at 2, 6 and about 24 weeks after DPC sensitization. Twenty-nine alopecia patients gave blood for TCR sequencing at one to four time points (pre-sensitization, 2, 6 and 24 weeks).

Library creation used RACE. Sequencer: NextSeq 500. During library preparation, unique molecular identifiers were attached to individual cDNA molecules so that TCRs could be counted in a quantitative, reproducible way. Both TCR alpha and TCR beta chains were sequenced from each blood RNA sample. For the original study's pipeline: Samples had a median of about 96,000 TCRs, with a range from roughly 23,224 to 700,000. V, J and CDR3 annotation of the TCR reads was performed with the Decombinator software suite. For PS versus PT1 abundance plots, all samples were subsampled to the same number of TCRs (28,000). TCRs were defined as expanded if absent before sensitization and observed at least eight times at the 2-week time point. TCRdb trimmed public reads at Q25 via fastp, called clones via MiXCR and kept in-frame beta chains. Rows are unified per CDR3 protein, each entry keeping the most common DNA and genes. These V and J calls originate from TCRdb's pipeline instead of the authors' own analysis. This sample comprises roughly 200,000 distinct CDR3 sequences, about a fifth of them detected only once. 6% to 8% of the sample rests with the top ten.

The CDR3 starts with the cysteine, ends with the phenylalanine, and has 14 residues. The entry retains the CDR3 DNA only, 42 bases that are in frame from base 1. Per the germline V gene, SGHVS is the CDR1 and FQNEAQ is the CDR2. Trimming removed 7 bases from V and 7 bases from J, leaving 19 bases between the germline ends. Broad study findings and their caveats: The number of PT1 expanded TCRs positively correlated with patch test score, significant at thresholds 8, 16 and 32 but not 4. Compared with pre-sensitization or healthy control sets, expanded TCRs formed significantly more large CDR3 similarity clusters, which is consistent with antigen-driven responses. After repeated subsampling, changes were observed in the strength of the expansion versus patch-test correlation and in the threshold at which the correlation became significant. Because all patients had alopecia, a presumed autoimmune disease, the immune response of the patients might differ from that of healthy individuals. No change with DPC sensitization was found in the number of TCRs above 1 in 1000 frequency, and no evidence of global repertoire structure alterations was found.

The time point tag for this specimen amounts to: patch test 1, 2 weeks after DPC sensitization. Interpreted using the paper, the treatment or condition label stands for: therapeutic diphenylcyclopropenone sensitization with weekly scalp DPC. At every patch-test visit, the blood draw took place before the patch test was put on. Eligible patients were aged 18 to 70, diagnosed with alopecia, deemed suitable for DPC therapy, and excluded if pregnant. Total RNA was isolated from unfractionated whole blood collected in Tempus Blood RNA tubes. The rearrangement combines TRBV7-8 with TRBJ2-5, with TRBD2 perhaps the D gene, on 6 matching bases. The source material was whole blood, sampled in connection with sensitization to the hapten diphenylcyclopropenone (DPC). The TCR originated in a woman in her fifties or sixties with alopecia areata. Some clones in this sample may be carry-over from other donors' samples. The nucleotide sequence is TGTGCCAGCACCCCTAGGGCGAGGGAGGTGACCCAGTACTTC. Its amino acids are CASTPRAREVTQYF.